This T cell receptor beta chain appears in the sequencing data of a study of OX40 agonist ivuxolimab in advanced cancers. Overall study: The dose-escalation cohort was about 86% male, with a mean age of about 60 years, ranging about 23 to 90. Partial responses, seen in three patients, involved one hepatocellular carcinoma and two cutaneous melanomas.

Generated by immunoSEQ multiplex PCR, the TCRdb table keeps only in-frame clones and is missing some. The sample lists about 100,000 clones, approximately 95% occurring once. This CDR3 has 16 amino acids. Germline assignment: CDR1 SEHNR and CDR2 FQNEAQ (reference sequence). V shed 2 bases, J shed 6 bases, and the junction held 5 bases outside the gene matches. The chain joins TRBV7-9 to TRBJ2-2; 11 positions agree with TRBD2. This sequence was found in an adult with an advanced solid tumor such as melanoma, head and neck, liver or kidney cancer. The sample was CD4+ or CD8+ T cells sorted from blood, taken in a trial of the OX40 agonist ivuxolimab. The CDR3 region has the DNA TGTGCCAGCAGCTTAAGACTAGCGGGAAAATCCGGGGAGCTGTTTTTT. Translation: CASSLRLAGKSGELFF.